This is a list of T cell receptor beta chains from one sample in a study of blood T cell repertoires in COVID-19. The data were produced by immunoSEQ multiplex PCR, yet TCRdb's version contains in-frame clones alone and is incomplete. This repertoire shows approximately 310,000 clones, around 85% found once; its top ten account for roughly 2%. Input material: PBMCs or T cells enriched from blood (not recorded which). Source of these receptors: a man aged 30 to 39 who had recovered from COVID-19. Each CDR3 is given with its conserved first and last residue. A D gene is named only where the DNA matches it firmly. Expanded clones are given a class, and other clones once, few, many or no size at all.

J | V | D | length | size | DNA | CDR3
TRBJ1-1 | TRBV6-5 | TRBD1 | 14 | - | TGTGCCAGCAGTTACCAGGGGGCAAGGACTGAAGCTTTCTTT | CASSYQGARTEAFF
TRBJ1-2 | TRBV29-1 | - | 13 | - | TGCAGCGTTGATGCTGTATCTGGAGAAGGCTACACCTTC | CSVDAVSGEGYTF
TRBJ2-5 | TRBV4-1 | TRBD2 | 17 | - | TGCGCCAGCAGCCAAGGTGGACTAGCGGGGGTGAGAGAGACCCAGTACTTC | CASSQGGLAGVRETQYF
TRBJ1-5 | TRBV6-2/TRBV6-3 | TRBD1 | 12 | - | TGTGCCAGCAGCAGGGGGCGCGCCCCCCAGCATTTT | CASSRGRAPQHF
TRBJ1-1 | TRBV30 | - | 12 | - | TGTGCCTGGAGCGAAGCTTTCACTGAAGCTTTCTTT | CAWSEAFTEAFF
TRBJ1-4 | TRBV29-1 | - | 12 | few | TGCAGCGTTGGATGGGGAGGCGAAAAACTGTTTTTT | CSVGWGGEKLFF
TRBJ1-5 | TRBV10-3 | TRBD1 | 14 | - | TGTGCCATCAGACGACAGGGGATTGATCAGCCCCAGCATTTT | CAIRRQGIDQPQHF
TRBJ1-2 | TRBV5-8 | TRBD1 | 13 | - | TGTGCCAGCAGCTTGGCCATGGGACAGAGACTTCACTTC | CASSLAMGQRLHF
TRBJ2-3 | TRBV3-1/TRBV3-2 | TRBD2 | 17 | - | TGTGCCAGCAGCCAAGAATGGGGAGCGGGGGGTCGAGATACGCAGTATTTT | CASSQEWGAGGRDTQYF
TRBJ2-5 | TRBV5-5 | - | 13 | - | TGTGCCAGCAGCCCCCGGGAGCAAGAGACCCAGTACTTC | CASSPREQETQYF
TRBJ1-5 | TRBV30 | TRBD1 | 16 | - | TGTGCCTGGAGTGTACTAGGGACAGATGCGACTCAGCCCCAGCATTTT | CAWSVLGTDATQPQHF
TRBJ2-3 | TRBV30 | TRBD1 | 16 | - | TGTGCCTGGAGTTGGGCCGGGACAGGGGGAGCAGATACGCAGTATTTT | CAWSWAGTGGADTQYF
TRBJ1-2 | TRBV18 | TRBD1 | 14 | - | TGTGCCAGCTCAGAAACAGGGGGCGACTATGGCTACACCTTC | CASSETGGDYGYTF
TRBJ1-3 | TRBV9 | TRBD1 | 16 | - | TGTGCCAGCAGCGGACCCGGGACAGCCTCTGGAAACACCATATATTTT | CASSGPGTASGNTIYF
TRBJ1-2 | TRBV2 | TRBD1 | 13 | - | TGTGCCAGGGGGACAGCAACAACCTATGGCTACACCTTC | CARGTATTYGYTF
TRBJ2-1 | TRBV9 | - | 16 | - | TGTGCCAGCAGCGTAGGAGGCGGCAACTCCTACAATGAGCAGTTCTTC | CASSVGGGNSYNEQFF
TRBJ1-2 | TRBV29-1 | - | 12 | - | TGCAGCGTTGCAGGGTTGGGCTATGGCTACACCTTC | CSVAGLGYGYTF
TRBJ2-1 | TRBV5-6 | - | 12 | - | TGTGCCAGCAGCTTGCGGTACAATGAGCAGTTCTTC | CASSLRYNEQFF
TRBJ1-6 | TRBV18 | TRBD1 | 16 | once | TGTGCCAGCTCACCGACAGGGAACACCCTAGATTCACCCCTCCACTTT | CASSPTGNTLDSPLHF
TRBJ1-6 | TRBV30 | TRBD1 | 14 | - | TGTGCCTGGAGTGTCCGGGACAGTGGTTCACCCCTCCACTTT | CAWSVRDSGSPLHF